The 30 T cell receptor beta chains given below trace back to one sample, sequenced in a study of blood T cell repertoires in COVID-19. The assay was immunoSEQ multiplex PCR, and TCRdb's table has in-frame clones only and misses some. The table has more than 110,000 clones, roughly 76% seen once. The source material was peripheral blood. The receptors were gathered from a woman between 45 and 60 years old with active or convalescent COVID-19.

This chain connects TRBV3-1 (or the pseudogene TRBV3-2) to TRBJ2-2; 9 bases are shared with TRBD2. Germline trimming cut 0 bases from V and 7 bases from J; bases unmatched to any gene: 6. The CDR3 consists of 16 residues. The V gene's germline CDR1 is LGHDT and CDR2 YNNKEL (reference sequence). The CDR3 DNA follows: TGTGCCAGCAGCCAAGAAAGCGGGGGGCGAGGCGGGGAGCTGTTTTTT. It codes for CASSQESGGRGGELFF.

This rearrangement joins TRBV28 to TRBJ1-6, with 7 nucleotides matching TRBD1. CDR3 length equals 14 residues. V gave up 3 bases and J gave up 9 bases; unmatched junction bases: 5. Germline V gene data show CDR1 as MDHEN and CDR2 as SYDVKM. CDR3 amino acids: CASSFDRVGSPLHF. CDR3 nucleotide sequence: TGTGCCAGCAGTTTTGACAGGGTGGGTTCACCCCTCCACTTT.

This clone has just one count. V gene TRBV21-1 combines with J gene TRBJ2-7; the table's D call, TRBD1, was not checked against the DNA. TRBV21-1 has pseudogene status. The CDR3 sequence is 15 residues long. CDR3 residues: CASSKAQGGSYEQYF. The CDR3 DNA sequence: TGTGCCAGCAGCAAAGCGCAGGGTGGCTCCTACGAGCAGTACTTC.

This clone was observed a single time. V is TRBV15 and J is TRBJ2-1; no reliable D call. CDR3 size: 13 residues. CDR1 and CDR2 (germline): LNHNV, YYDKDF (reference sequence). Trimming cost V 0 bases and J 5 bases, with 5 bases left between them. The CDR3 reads CATSRDPNNEQFF. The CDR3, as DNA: TGTGCCACCAGCAGAGACCCTAACAATGAGCAGTTCTTC.

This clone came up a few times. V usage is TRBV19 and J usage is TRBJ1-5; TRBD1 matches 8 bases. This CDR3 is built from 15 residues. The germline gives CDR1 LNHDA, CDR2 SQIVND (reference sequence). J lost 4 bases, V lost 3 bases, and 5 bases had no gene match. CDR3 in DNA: TGTGCCAGTAGTATGGCGGACAGGGTAAATCAGCCCCAGCATTTT. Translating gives CASSMADRVNQPQHF. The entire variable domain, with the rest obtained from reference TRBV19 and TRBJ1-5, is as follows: DGGITQSPKYLFRKEGQNVTLSCEQNLNHDAMYWYRQDPGQGLRLIYYSQIVNDFQKGDIAEGYSVSREKKESFPLTVTSAQKNPTAFYLCASSMADRVNQPQHFGDGTRLSIL.

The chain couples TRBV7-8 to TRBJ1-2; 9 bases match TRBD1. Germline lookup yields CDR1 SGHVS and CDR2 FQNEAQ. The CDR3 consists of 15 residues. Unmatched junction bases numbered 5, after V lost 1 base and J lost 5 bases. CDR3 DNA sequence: TGTGCCAGCAGCTTAGGGGCGACAGGGGGATATGGCTACACCTTC. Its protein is CASSLGATGGYGYTF.

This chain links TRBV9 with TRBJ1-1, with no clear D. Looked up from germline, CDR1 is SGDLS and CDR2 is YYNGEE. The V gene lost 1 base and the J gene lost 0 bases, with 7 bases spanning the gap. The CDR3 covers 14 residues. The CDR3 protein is CASSVRALNTEAFF. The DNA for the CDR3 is TGTGCCAGCAGCGTACGAGCTTTGAACACTGAAGCTTTCTTT.

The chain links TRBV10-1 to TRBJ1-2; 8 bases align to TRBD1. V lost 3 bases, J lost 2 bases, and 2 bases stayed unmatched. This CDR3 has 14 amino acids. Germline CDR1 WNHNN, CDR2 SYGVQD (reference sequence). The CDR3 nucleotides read TGCGCCAGCAGTGAACCAGGGGGCAACTATGGCTACACCTTC. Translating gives CASSEPGGNYGYTF.

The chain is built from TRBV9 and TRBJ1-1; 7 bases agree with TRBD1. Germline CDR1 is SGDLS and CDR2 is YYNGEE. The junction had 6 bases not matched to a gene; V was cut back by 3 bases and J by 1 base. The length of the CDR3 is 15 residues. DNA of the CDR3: TGTGCCAGCAGCGGAGGGACAGCAGGGAACACTGAAGCTTTCTTT. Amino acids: CASSGGTAGNTEAFF.

The CDR3 spells CASSPERGPLSGNTIYF. The CDR3 DNA sequence: TGTGCCAGCTCCCCTGAGCGCGGTCCCCTCTCTGGAAACACCATATATTTT. The chain joins TRBV18 to TRBJ1-3; D remains unclear. This CDR3 spans 17 amino acids. CDR1 is KGHSH, CDR2 LQKENI, per germline. Trimming cost V 6 bases and J 0 bases, with 18 bases left between them.

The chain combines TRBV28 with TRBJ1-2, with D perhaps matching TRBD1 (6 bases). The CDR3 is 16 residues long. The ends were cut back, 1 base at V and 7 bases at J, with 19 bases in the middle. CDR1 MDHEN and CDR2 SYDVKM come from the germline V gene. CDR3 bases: TGTGCCAGCAGTTTATCCTGGGGTAGCAGGGGTGGTGGCTACACCTTC. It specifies CASSLSWGSRGGGYTF.

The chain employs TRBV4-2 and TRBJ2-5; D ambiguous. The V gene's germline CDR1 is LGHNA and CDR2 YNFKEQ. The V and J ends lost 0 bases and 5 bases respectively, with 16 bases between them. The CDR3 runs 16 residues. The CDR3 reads CASSQEGTPTEETQYF. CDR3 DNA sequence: TGTGCCAGCAGCCAAGAGGGTACGCCAACGGAGGAGACCCAGTACTTC.

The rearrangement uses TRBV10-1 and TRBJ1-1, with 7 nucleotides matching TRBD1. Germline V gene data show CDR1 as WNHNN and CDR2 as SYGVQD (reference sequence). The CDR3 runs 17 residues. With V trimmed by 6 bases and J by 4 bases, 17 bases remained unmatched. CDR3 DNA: TGCGCCAGCAGCGAAGTGGGGGGATCGACAGGGACCACTGAAGCTTTCTTT. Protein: CASSEVGGSTGTTEAFF.

DNA of the CDR3: TGTGCCAGCTCACCTACTAGCTTGCGGGACTACGAGCAGTACTTC. This gives the protein CASSPTSLRDYEQYF. The rearrangement uses TRBV18 and TRBJ2-7, with D possibly being TRBD2 (6 bases). Between the trimmed V and J ends, which lost 3 bases and 3 bases, there was a span of 15 bases. Germline lookup yields CDR1 KGHSH and CDR2 LQKENI. There are 15 residues in the CDR3. Drawing the rest from reference TRBV18 and TRBJ2-7, the complete variable domain is NAGVMQNPRHLVRRRGQEARLRCSPMKGHSHVYWYRQLPEEGLKFMVYLQKENIIDESGMPKERFSAEFPKEGPSILRIQQVVRGDSAAYFCASSPTSLRDYEQYFGPGTRLTVT.

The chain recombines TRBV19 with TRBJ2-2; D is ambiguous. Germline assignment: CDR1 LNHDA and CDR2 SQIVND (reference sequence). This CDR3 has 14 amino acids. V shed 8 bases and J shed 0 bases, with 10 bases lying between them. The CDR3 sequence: CASSGRPNTGELFF. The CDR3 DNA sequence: TGTGCCAGTTCGGGTCGACCGAACACCGGGGAGCTGTTTTTT.

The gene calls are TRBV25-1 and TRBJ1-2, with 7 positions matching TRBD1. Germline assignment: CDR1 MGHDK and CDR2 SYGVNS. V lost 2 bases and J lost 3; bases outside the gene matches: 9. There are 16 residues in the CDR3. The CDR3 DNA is TGTGCCAGCAGTGAAAGACAGGGTAGCCGTGACTATGGCTACACCTTC. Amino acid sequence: CASSERQGSRDYGYTF.

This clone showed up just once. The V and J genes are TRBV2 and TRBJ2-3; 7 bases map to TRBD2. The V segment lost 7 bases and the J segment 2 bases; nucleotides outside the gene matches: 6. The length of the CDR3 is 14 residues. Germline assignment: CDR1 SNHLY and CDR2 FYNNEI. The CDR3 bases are TGTGCCAGCACCCCGCTAGCGGCCACAGATACGCAGTATTTT. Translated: CASTPLAATDTQYF.

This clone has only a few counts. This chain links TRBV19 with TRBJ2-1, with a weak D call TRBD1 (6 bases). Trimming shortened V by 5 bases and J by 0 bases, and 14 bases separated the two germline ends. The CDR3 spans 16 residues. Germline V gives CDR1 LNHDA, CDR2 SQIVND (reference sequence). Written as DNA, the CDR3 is TGTGCCAGTAGTCTGATAGGGGGTAGCTCCTACAATGAGCAGTTCTTC. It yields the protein CASSLIGGSSYNEQFF.

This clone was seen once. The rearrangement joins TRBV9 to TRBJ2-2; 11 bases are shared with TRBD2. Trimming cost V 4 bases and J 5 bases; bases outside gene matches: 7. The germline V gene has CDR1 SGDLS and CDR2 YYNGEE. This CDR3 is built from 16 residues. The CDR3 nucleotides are TGTGCCAGCAGCTTGAGACTAGCGGGGCGGACCGGGGAGCTGTTTTTT. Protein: CASSLRLAGRTGELFF.

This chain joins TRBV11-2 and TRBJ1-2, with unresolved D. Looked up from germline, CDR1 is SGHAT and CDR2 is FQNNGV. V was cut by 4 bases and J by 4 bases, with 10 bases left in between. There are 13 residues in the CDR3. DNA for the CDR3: TGTGCCAGCAGCTCCCCGAGGCGCTATGGCTACACCTTC. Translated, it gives CASSSPRRYGYTF. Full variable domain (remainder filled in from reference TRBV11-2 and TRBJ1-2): EAGVAQSPRYKIIEKRQSVAFWCNPISGHATLYWYQQILGQGPKLLIQFQNNGVVDDSQLPKDRFSAERLKGVDSTLKIQPAKLEDSAVYLCASSSPRRYGYTFGSGTRLTVV.

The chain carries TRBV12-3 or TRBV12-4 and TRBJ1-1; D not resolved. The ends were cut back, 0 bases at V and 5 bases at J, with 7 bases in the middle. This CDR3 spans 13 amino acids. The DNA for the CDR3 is TGTGCCAGCAGTTTAGCCGCGACAACTGAAGCTTTCTTT. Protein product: CASSLAATTEAFF.

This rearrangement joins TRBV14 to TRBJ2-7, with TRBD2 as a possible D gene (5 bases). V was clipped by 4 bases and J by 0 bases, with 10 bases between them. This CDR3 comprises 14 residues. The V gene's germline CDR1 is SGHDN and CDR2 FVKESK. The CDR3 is CASSPLRGSYEQYF. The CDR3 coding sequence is TGTGCCAGCAGCCCCCTCCGGGGCTCCTACGAGCAGTACTTC.

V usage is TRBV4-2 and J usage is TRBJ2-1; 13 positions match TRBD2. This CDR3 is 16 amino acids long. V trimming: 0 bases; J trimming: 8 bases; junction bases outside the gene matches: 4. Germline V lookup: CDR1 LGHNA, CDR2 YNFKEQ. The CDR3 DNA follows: TGTGCCAGCAGCCAAGAATATACTAGCGGGGGGGATGAGCAGTTCTTC. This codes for CASSQEYTSGGDEQFF.

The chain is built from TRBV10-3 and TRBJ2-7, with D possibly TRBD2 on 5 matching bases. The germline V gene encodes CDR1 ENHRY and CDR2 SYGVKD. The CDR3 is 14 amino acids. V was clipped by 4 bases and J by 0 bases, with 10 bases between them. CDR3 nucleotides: TGTGCCATCAGTGCTGGACTCGACTCCTACGAGCAGTACTTC. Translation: CAISAGLDSYEQYF.

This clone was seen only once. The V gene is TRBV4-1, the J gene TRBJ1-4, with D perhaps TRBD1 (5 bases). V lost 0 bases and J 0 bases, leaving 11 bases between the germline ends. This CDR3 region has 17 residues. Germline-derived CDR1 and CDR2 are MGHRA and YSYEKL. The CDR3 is CASSQDEDTATNEKLFF. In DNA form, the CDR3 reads TGCGCCAGCAGCCAAGATGAGGACACTGCAACTAATGAAAAACTGTTTTTT.

Written as DNA, the CDR3 is TGCGCCAGCAGCCGGGACAGGGCATATGGCTACACCTTC. Translated, it gives CASSRDRAYGYTF. This rearrangement joins TRBV4-1 to TRBJ1-2, with 9 bases identical to TRBD1. Losses at the gene ends were 4 bases for V and 5 bases for J; bases not matched to a gene: 2. CDR3 length: 13 residues. Germline CDR1 is MGHRA and CDR2 is YSYEKL.

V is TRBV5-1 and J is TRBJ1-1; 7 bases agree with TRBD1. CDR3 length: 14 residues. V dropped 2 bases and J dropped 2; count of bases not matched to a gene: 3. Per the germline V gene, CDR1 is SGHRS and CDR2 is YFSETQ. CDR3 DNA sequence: TGCGCCAGCAGCTTCCGGGACAGCAACACTGAAGCTTTCTTT. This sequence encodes CASSFRDSNTEAFF.

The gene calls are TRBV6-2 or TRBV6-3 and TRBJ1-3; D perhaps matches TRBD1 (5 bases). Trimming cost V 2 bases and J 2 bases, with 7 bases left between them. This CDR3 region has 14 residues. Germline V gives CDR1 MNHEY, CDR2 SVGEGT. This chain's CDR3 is CASSYHRTGNTIYF. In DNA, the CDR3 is TGTGCCAGCAGTTACCACAGGACTGGAAACACCATATATTTT.

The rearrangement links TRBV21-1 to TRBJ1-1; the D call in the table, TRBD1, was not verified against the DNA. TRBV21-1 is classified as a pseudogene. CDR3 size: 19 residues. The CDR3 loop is CASSKAISFGRSMNTEAFF. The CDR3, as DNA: TGTGCCAGCAGCAAAGCGATTTCTTTTGGCAGATCCATGAACACTGAAGCTTTCTTT.

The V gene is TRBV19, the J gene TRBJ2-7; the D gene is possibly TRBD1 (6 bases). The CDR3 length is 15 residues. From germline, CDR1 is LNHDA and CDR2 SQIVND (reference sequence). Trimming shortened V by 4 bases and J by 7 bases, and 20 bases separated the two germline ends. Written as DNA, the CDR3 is TGTGCCAGTAGTACCGCCGGACAGCAATTTGAGGAGCAGTACTTC. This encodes CASSTAGQQFEEQYF.